These T cell receptor beta chains were read from a single sample in a study of T cell responses to AZD1222 COVID-19 vaccine. Using immunoSEQ multiplex PCR, the repertoire was profiled, and TCRdb retains in-frame clones only, with some absent. This table holds around 140,000 clones, 80% to 95% found once. Source: peripheral blood, taken 28 days after the second AZD1222 dose. Every receptor here comes from an adult who received the AZD1222 COVID-19 vaccine. Each CDR3 is given with its conserved first and last residue. D genes are given only for firm matches. For some rows the clone size is stated as once, few or many, or as a class when expanded; others skip it.

CDR3nt,CDR3aa,abundance,j_gene,v_gene,d_gene
TGTGCCAGCAGTTTCCGGGGGCCCTCTGAAGCTTTCTTT,CASSFRGPSEAFF,NA,TRBJ1-1,TRBV12-3/TRBV12-4,NA
TGTGCCAGCAGCGACAGGGGAATGGCTGAGCAGTTCTTC,CASSDRGMAEQFF,NA,TRBJ2-1,TRBV28,TRBD1
TGTGCCAGCAGCCACCCCTGGGGGACTAGCAGTTACGAGCAGTACTTC,CASSHPWGTSSYEQYF,once,TRBJ2-7,TRBV3-1/TRBV3-2,TRBD2
TGCGCCAGCAGCTCTGGACGGTCAGACAATGAGCAGTTCTTC,CASSSGRSDNEQFF,NA,TRBJ2-1,TRBV5-1,NA
TGTGCCAGCAGTTCTTTGGGACAGGGACCTTCGAACACTGAAGCTTTCTTT,CASSSLGQGPSNTEAFF,NA,TRBJ1-1,TRBV28,TRBD1
TGTGCCAGCAGCTTAGAAGCCTATGGCTACACCTTC,CASSLEAYGYTF,NA,TRBJ1-2,TRBV13,NA
TGTGCCAGCAGCTTGTCGCTAGCGGGGGGAGGTACAGATACGCAGTATTTT,CASSLSLAGGGTDTQYF,once,TRBJ2-3,TRBV11-2,TRBD2
TGTGCCAGCAGCTTAGGAGGGGGCACTGAAGCTTTCTTT,CASSLGGGTEAFF,NA,TRBJ1-1,TRBV7-8,NA
TGTGCCAGCAGCTTAGGCGGGGCAGGATCCACAGATACGCAGTATTTT,CASSLGGAGSTDTQYF,NA,TRBJ2-3,TRBV7-2,NA
TGTGCCACCCCAAACAGGGCTGGGGCCAACGTCCTGACTTTC,CATPNRAGANVLTF,NA,TRBJ2-6,TRBV6-6,NA
TGTGCCAGCAGTTCGGGGAGGGCGGGTGCAGATACGCAGTATTTT,CASSSGRAGADTQYF,NA,TRBJ2-3,TRBV27,TRBD2
TGTGCCAGTAGTTCTCCGGGACTGACCTACGAGCAGTACTTC,CASSSPGLTYEQYF,NA,TRBJ2-7,TRBV19,NA
TGTGCCAGCAGAAGGGGCAGGGGGAACTCTGGGGCCAACGTCCTGACTTTC,CASRRGRGNSGANVLTF,NA,TRBJ2-6,TRBV27,TRBD1
TGTGCCAGCAGCTCGCCGGGACTAGCGGGCTCCTACGAGCAGTACTTC,CASSSPGLAGSYEQYF,NA,TRBJ2-7,TRBV7-9,TRBD2
TGTGCCAGCAGCTTAGTGATGGCGGGAGCCGGCTTAGATACGCAGTATTTT,CASSLVMAGAGLDTQYF,NA,TRBJ2-3,TRBV11-2,TRBD2
TGTGCCAGCAGCCCCCGGGGACAGGGGGCTTACAATGAGCAGTTCTTC,CASSPRGQGAYNEQFF,NA,TRBJ2-1,TRBV9,TRBD1
TGTGCCAGCAGCTTAGCGTTAGACAGCAAAGAGACCCAGTACTTC,CASSLALDSKETQYF,NA,TRBJ2-5,TRBV7-2,NA
TGTGCCATCAGCACCCAGGGGGCCGGGCAGCCCCAGCATTTT,CAISTQGAGQPQHF,NA,TRBJ1-5,TRBV10-3,TRBD1
TGTGCCAGCAGTGTCTCCACTCCCTACGAGCAGTACTTC,CASSVSTPYEQYF,NA,TRBJ2-7,TRBV12-3/TRBV12-4,NA
TGTGCCAGCAGCTTGGGATTCTCAGGGGCCTACAATGAGCAGTTCTTC,CASSLGFSGAYNEQFF,NA,TRBJ2-1,TRBV5-8,NA
TGCGCCAGCAGTAGTTGGACAGATACGCAGTATTTT,CASSSWTDTQYF,NA,TRBJ2-3,TRBV5-1,NA
TGTGCCAGCAGCACGGACAGGGGAGATACGCAGTATTTT,CASSTDRGDTQYF,once,TRBJ2-3,TRBV7-2,TRBD1
TGTGCCAGCAGCTTAATGGCAGGCGGCTCCTATAATTCACCCCTCCACTTT,CASSLMAGGSYNSPLHF,NA,TRBJ1-6,TRBV7-6,NA
TGTGCCAGCAGCGAAGGACAGGGGGCCTCCTACGAGCAGTACTTC,CASSEGQGASYEQYF,NA,TRBJ2-7,TRBV7-6,TRBD1
TGTGCCAGCATTCGGGACAGGCAAAATTATGGCTACACCTTC,CASIRDRQNYGYTF,NA,TRBJ1-2,TRBV28,TRBD1
TGTGCCAGTACCGCAATTTCTGGGGCCAACGTCCTGACTTTC,CASTAISGANVLTF,NA,TRBJ2-6,TRBV19,NA
TGTGCCAGCAGTCCACCCGGACAGGGCTGGACGCCCCAGCATTTT,CASSPPGQGWTPQHF,NA,TRBJ1-5,TRBV7-8,TRBD1
TGCGCCAGCAGCTCTGGTTATGAGACCCAGTACTTC,CASSSGYETQYF,NA,TRBJ2-5,TRBV5-1,NA
TGTGCCAGCTCACCACGGGAAGGGCGAGGCTACACCTTC,CASSPREGRGYTF,NA,TRBJ1-2,TRBV18,NA
TGTGCCAGTGGCAGTGTAGGGAGCATAGTAGGGGGCTACACCTTC,CASGSVGSIVGGYTF,NA,TRBJ1-2,TRBV19,NA
TGTGCCAGCAGCTTAGGGTCATGGAACACCGGGGAGCTGTTTTTT,CASSLGSWNTGELFF,NA,TRBJ2-2,TRBV7-2,NA
TGTGCCAGCAGTTCTTTACTCGGGGCTAACTATGGCTACACCTTC,CASSSLLGANYGYTF,NA,TRBJ1-2,TRBV27,NA
TGTGCCAGCAGCTTATACTCAGGCACAGATACGCAGTATTTT,CASSLYSGTDTQYF,NA,TRBJ2-3,TRBV7-3,NA
TGTGCCAGCAGTTACGCCCGCATTCCCCGCCCCACTGGAGAGACCCAGTACTTC,CASSYARIPRPTGETQYF,NA,TRBJ2-5,TRBV6-2/TRBV6-3,NA
TGTGCCAGCAGCAACCCAGGACAGGGGAATGAAAAACTGTTTTTT,CASSNPGQGNEKLFF,NA,TRBJ1-4,TRBV7-2,TRBD1
TGTGCCAGCAGTATTTCGGGTGCCGAGGTGGAGACCCAGTACTTC,CASSISGAEVETQYF,NA,TRBJ2-5,TRBV6-2/TRBV6-3,NA
TGTGCCAGCACCAAGCTGGGGACAGGGGCCCACGAGCAGTACTTC,CASTKLGTGAHEQYF,NA,TRBJ2-7,TRBV27,TRBD1
TGCGCCAGCAGCCGGGACCGCAATGAAAAACTGTTTTTT,CASSRDRNEKLFF,NA,TRBJ1-4,TRBV4-3,NA
TGTGCCAGCAGCCCACAAGGGGAGACCCAGTACTTC,CASSPQGETQYF,NA,TRBJ2-5,TRBV7-2,NA
TGTGCCAGTAGTAGGCCGGGACGGCCTTTGAATGAGCAGTTCTTC,CASSRPGRPLNEQFF,NA,TRBJ2-1,TRBV19,NA
TGTGCCAGCAGCGCCGCCGACGATACCGGGACTAGCAGCTACGAGCAGTACTTC,CASSAADDTGTSSYEQYF,NA,TRBJ2-7,TRBV7-6,TRBD2
TGTGCCAGCTCACCACGCCTGGGATCCGGAAACACCATATATTTT,CASSPRLGSGNTIYF,NA,TRBJ1-3,TRBV18,NA
TGTGCCAGCAGCCCCGCCTCGAAGGGACAGCAGTTCTTC,CASSPASKGQQFF,NA,TRBJ2-1,TRBV4-2,NA
TGTGCCAGCAGCCGGACAGGGCTTAGTGAGCAGTATTTT,CASSRTGLSEQYF,NA,TRBJ2-3,TRBV7-3,TRBD1
TGTGCCAGCAGTTACGGGGGGGCCCGAGGCACTGAAGCTTTCTTT,CASSYGGARGTEAFF,NA,TRBJ1-1,TRBV6-2/TRBV6-3,NA
TGTGCCAGTAGCCTACCGACAGCCCTTGGCTACACCTTC,CASSLPTALGYTF,NA,TRBJ1-2,TRBV19,NA
TGTGCCACCAGTACCCCTGCCGCAGGCACGAGCTCCTACGAGCAGTACTTC,CATSTPAAGTSSYEQYF,NA,TRBJ2-7,TRBV19,NA
TGTGCCAGCAGCTTATGGGCACGAGGTTACTTCTACGAGCAGTACTTC,CASSLWARGYFYEQYF,NA,TRBJ2-7,TRBV11-2,NA